This is a list of T cell receptor beta chains from one sample in a study of patients and donors after allogeneic stem cell transplantation. TCRdb re-derived calls from the RT-PCR reads in MiXCR, one entry per CDR3 protein. Among over 150,000 distinct CDR3 sequences listed, approximately 28% were seen once. Sequencing was done on a sample of blood, either unsorted or a sorted T cell fraction (not recorded which). The source is a human donor who was either an allogeneic HSCT recipient or a stem cell or donor lymphocyte infusion donor (not recorded which). It is not recorded whose cells these are; they may come from a transplant donor. CDR3s leave out the opening cysteine and the closing phenylalanine or tryptophan. D genes are given only for firm matches.

TRBD2,TRBJ2-3,TRBV29-1,SVEGASGVDTQY
TRBD1,TRBJ2-4,TRBV10-2,ASTGQGENIQY
.,TRBJ2-1,TRBV5-6,ASSLAGREQF
.,TRBJ1-2,TRBV30,AWSLTGRHYGYT
.,TRBJ2-2,TRBV6-4,ASSDRVTGELF
.,TRBJ2-3,TRBV12-3/TRBV12-4,ASSFGPDTQY
TRBD2,TRBJ2-1,TRBV27,ASSLPSGSNEQF
.,TRBJ1-5,TRBV19,ASIGAHNQPQH
TRBD1,TRBJ2-7,TRBV28,ASSPMTGDYEQY
.,TRBJ2-5,TRBV18,ASSPPLSMGFQETQY
.,TRBJ2-1,TRBV5-1,ASSKGTYPYNEQF
.,TRBJ1-6,TRBV7-9,ASSLEGGRSSYNSPLH
.,TRBJ1-3,TRBV12-3/TRBV12-4,ASIFTGSGNTIY
TRBD2,TRBJ2-2,TRBV4-1,ASSQGPTSGSSIDGELF
.,TRBJ2-5,TRBV29-1,SGSDQY
.,TRBJ2-1,TRBV20-1,SADEQGTWTYNEQF
TRBD2,TRBJ2-1,TRBV6-1,ASKREYHNEQF
.,TRBJ2-7,TRBV19,ASSISPGPYEQY
.,TRBJ2-7,TRBV29-1,SVEEPGGPYEQY
TRBD2,TRBJ2-7,TRBV12-3/TRBV12-4,ASSIAGVPYEQY
.,TRBJ2-5,TRBV11-1,ASSLKRETQY
.,TRBJ1-2,TRBV5-8,ASTVTATRYGYT
.,TRBJ2-1,TRBV27,ASSGKWAEQF
TRBD2,TRBJ2-7,TRBV27,ASASGRSMSYEQY
.,TRBJ2-7,TRBV10-3,ATQVYGVYEQY
TRBD1,TRBJ2-1,TRBV5-6,ASSTGTGSYNEQF
TRBD2,TRBJ2-1,TRBV4-1,ATRLAVVYNEQF
.,TRBJ2-1,TRBV9,ASSVVVGERDEQF
TRBD2,TRBJ2-3,TRBV7-3,ASSMKSGSTDTQY
TRBD1,TRBJ1-2,TRBV11-2,ASSSDRAHGYT
.,TRBJ2-7,TRBV29-1,SVGGGRSYEQY
TRBD2,TRBJ2-5,TRBV5-6,ASSLGLAGGLETQY
.,TRBJ2-7,TRBV18,ASSPSLTGSYEQY
.,TRBJ2-5,TRBV5-6,ASSPGPNRRTQY
TRBD2,TRBJ2-1,TRBV7-3,ASSSLAGGRNEQF
TRBD1,TRBJ2-2,TRBV10-3,AISEGQGSGELF
TRBD1,TRBJ1-1,TRBV7-9,ASSPFGTGRSLGTEAF
.,TRBJ1-5,TRBV27,ASKTGASNQPQH
.,TRBJ2-3,TRBV7-3,ASSLLSNRAGGSTDTQY
.,TRBJ1-4,TRBV28,ASSMPGALNEKLF
.,TRBJ2-5,TRBV7-9,ASSLVGQQETQY
.,TRBJ2-3,TRBV6-6,ASSYSRPGLTDTQY
.,TRBJ1-5,TRBV11-2,ASSRRTDRDQPQH
TRBD1,TRBJ2-3,TRBV7-2,ASSLDRVADTQY
.,TRBJ1-1,TRBV7-9,ASSLPGTFNTEAF
TRBD1,TRBJ2-2,TRBV25-1,ASRGDRGHGELF
.,TRBJ2-3,TRBV20-1,SASTTGTSWDTQY
TRBD1,TRBJ1-1,TRBV27,ASSPQGGTEAF
.,TRBJ2-1,TRBV7-7,ASSPWTENNEQF
TRBD2,TRBJ2-3,TRBV18,ASSPPSGTSTDTQY
TRBD2,TRBJ2-1,TRBV27,ASSPSGRDYNEQF
TRBD1,TRBJ1-1,TRBV11-3,ATASGPDRVRNTEAF
TRBD1,TRBJ2-1,TRBV7-7,ASSLGGTGPYNEQF
.,TRBJ2-7,TRBV12-3/TRBV12-4,ASSLKGLTRYEQY
TRBD1,TRBJ1-4,TRBV29-1,SVEGYRGGPTNEKLF
TRBD1,TRBJ2-7,TRBV5-1,ASSHAPPGQGTYEQY
TRBD2,TRBJ2-1,TRBV10-2,ASSGPSGTYNEQF